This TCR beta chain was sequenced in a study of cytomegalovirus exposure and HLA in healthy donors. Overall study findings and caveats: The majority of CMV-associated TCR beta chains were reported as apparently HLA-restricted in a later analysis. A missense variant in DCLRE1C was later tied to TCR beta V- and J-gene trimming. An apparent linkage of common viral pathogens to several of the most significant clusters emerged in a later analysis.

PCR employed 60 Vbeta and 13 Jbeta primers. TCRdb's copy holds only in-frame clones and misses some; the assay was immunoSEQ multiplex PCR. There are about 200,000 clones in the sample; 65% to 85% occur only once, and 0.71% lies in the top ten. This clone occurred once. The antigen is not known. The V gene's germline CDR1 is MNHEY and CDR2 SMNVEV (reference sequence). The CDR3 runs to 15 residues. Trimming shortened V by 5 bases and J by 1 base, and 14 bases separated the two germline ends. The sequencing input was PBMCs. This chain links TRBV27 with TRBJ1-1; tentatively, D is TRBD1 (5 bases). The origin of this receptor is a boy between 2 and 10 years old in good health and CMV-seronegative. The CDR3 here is CASSPTGGGNTEAFF. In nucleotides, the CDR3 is TGTGCCAGCAGTCCAACCGGGGGGGGGAACACTGAAGCTTTCTTT.